This T cell receptor (beta chain) is from a study of T-cell reconstitution after alpha-beta-depleted transplantation in children (dated by TCRdb to 2016 to 2018). Background on the whole study: Using TCR repertoire profiling, the study quantitatively followed how T-cell immune reconstitution unfolded in children after TCRalphabeta/CD19-depleted allogeneic hematopoietic cell transplantation.

Libraries were made using PCR. The instrument was an Illumina HiSeq 2500. TCR library preparation used molecular barcoding, with unique molecular identifiers applied to normalize quantification of the TCRbeta repertoire. TCRdb applied fastp at Q25 and MiXCR to the public reads, then kept only in-frame beta chains. Each CDR3 protein appears once, grouped with its most common genes and DNA. This sample is represented by 600,000 or so distinct CDR3 sequences; about 23% of them were singletons. Clones ranked in the top ten supply 12% to 15% of the sample. From its cysteine to its phenylalanine, the CDR3 spans 13 amino acids. Here the CDR3 DNA is all that survives: 39 bases in frame from base 1. V is clipped by 6 bases and J by 6 bases, and the sequence between their germline boundaries is 12 bases long. Reading the label with the study, this specimen's treatment or condition is: allogeneic hematopoietic cell transplantation with graft depleted of TCRalphabeta T cells and CD19 B cells. TCRalphabeta/CD19-depleted allogeneic hematopoietic cell grafts were given to the transplant recipients, all of whom were children.

A word on this clonotype: Its recognized antigen is unknown. No per-base quality is available; no much larger clone lies one base away.

Broader findings and caveats from the paper: In some patients, the high TCRbeta diversity seen at day 60 was put down to recipient T cells and intrathymic progenitors that had survived conditioning. The apparently early recovery of alphabetaT-cell counts about two months after transplant reportedly depended on only several hundred rapidly expanded clones that came from non-depleted graft cells. Over subsequent months, a decline in hyperexpanded clone frequencies was noted, and after one year, T-cell counts and TCRbeta diversity were mostly ascribed to newly produced T cells.

The V gene is TRBV12-3 or TRBV12-4 and the J gene is TRBJ1-5; the D gene is perhaps TRBD1, from 6 matching bases. The clonotype comes from a boy younger than two who had a stem cell transplant for acute myeloid leukemia, so the T cells may come from the graft donor. The sample here was PBMCs, mostly from graft donor cells, taken 360 days after TCRalphabeta/CD19-depleted stem cell transplant. The DNA is TGTGCCAGCAGAACAGGGACGACTCAGCCCCAGCATTTT. Translated, it gives CASRTGTTQPQHF.